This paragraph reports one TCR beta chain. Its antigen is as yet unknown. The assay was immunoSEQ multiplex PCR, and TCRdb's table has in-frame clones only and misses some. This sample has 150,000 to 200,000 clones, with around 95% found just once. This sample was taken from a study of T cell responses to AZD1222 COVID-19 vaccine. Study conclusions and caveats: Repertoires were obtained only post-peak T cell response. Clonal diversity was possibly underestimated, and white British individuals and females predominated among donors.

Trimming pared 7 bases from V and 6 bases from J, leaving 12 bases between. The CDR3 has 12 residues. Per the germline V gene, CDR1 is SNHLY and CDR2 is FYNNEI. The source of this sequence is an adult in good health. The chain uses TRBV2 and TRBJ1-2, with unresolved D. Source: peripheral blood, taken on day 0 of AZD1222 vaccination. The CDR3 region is CASKRQPNGYTF. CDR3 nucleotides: TGTGCCAGCAAAAGGCAACCCAATGGCTACACCTTC.